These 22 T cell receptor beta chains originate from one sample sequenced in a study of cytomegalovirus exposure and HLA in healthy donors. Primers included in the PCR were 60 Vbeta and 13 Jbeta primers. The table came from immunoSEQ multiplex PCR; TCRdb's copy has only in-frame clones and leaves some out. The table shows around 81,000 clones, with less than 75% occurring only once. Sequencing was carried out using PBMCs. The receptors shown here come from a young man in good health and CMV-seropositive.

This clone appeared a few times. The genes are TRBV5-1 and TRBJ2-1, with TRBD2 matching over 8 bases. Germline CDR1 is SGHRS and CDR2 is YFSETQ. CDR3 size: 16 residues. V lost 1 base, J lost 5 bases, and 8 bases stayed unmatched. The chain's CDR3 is CASSLIPSGHNNEQFF. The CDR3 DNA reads TGCGCCAGCAGCTTGATCCCTAGCGGGCATAACAATGAGCAGTTCTTC.

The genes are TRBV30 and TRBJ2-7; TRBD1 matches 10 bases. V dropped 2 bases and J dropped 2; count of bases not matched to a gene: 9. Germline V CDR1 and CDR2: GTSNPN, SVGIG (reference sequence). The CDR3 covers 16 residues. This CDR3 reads CAWSPPDRGITYEQYF. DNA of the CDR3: TGTGCCTGGAGTCCCCCGGACAGGGGGATCACCTACGAGCAGTACTTC.

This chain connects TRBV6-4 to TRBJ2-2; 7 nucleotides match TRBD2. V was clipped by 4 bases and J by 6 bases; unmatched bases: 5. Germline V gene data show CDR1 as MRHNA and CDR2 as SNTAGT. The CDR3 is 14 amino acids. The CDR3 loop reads CASSATSVSGELFF. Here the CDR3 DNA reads TGTGCCAGCAGTGCTACTAGCGTTTCCGGGGAGCTGTTTTTT.

The CDR3 DNA follows: TGTGCCAGTTTCGACTCACAGGGAGTTATCGGAAAACTGTTTTTT. Its translation is CASFDSQGVIGKLFF. V is TRBV28 and J is TRBJ1-4; the D gene is possibly TRBD1 (6 bases). In germline, CDR1 is MDHEN, CDR2 SYDVKM. V lost 9 bases and J lost 10, with 24 bases in between. The CDR3 contains 15 residues.

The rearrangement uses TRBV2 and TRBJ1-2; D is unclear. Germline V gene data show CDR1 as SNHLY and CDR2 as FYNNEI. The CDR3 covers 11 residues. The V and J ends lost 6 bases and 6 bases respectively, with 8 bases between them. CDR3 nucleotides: TGTGCCAGCAGCAGCGGAGATGGCTACACCTTC. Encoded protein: CASSSGDGYTF.

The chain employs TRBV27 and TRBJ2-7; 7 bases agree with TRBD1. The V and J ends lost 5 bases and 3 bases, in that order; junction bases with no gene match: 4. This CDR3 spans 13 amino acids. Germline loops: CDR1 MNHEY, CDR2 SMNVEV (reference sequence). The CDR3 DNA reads TGTGCCAGCAGTCCCGACAGGGACTACGAGCAGTACTTC. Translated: CASSPDRDYEQYF.

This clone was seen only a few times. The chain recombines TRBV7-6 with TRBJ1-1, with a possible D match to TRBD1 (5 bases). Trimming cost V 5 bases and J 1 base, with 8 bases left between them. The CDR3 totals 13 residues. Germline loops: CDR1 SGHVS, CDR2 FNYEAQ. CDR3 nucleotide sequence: TGTGCCAGCAGCGTCCAGGGGAACACTGAAGCTTTCTTT. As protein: CASSVQGNTEAFF.

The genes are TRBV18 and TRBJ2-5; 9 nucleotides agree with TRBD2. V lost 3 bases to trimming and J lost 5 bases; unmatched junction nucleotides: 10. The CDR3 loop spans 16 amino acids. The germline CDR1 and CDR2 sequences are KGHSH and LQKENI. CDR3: CASSPNLAGLGETQYF. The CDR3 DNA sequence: TGTGCCAGCTCACCGAATCTAGCGGGACTAGGGGAGACCCAGTACTTC.

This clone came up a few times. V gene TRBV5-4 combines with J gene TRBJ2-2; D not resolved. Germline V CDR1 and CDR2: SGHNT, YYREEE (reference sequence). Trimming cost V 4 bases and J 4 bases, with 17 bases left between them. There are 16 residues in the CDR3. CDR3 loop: CASSGRLAHPTGELFF. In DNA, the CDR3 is TGTGCCAGCAGCGGCCGATTGGCCCACCCCACCGGGGAGCTGTTTTTT.

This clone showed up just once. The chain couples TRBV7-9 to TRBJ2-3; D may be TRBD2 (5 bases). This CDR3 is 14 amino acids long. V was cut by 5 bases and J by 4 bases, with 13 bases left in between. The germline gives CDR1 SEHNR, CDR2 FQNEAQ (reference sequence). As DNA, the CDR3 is TGTGCCAGCAGCCGGGGAGATTACGCAGATACGCAGTATTTT. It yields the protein CASSRGDYADTQYF.

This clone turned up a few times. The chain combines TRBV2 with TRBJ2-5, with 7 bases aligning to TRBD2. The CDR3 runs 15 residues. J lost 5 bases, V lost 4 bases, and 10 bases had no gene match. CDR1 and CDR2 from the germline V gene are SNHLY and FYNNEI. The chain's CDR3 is CASSVRGRETETQYF. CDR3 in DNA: TGTGCCAGCAGTGTTCGCGGGCGGGAGACTGAGACCCAGTACTTC.

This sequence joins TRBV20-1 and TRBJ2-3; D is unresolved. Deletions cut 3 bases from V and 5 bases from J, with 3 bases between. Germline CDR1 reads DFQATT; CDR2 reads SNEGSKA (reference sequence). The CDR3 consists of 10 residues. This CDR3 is CSASGDTQYF. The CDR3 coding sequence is TGCAGTGCTAGCGGAGATACGCAGTATTTT.

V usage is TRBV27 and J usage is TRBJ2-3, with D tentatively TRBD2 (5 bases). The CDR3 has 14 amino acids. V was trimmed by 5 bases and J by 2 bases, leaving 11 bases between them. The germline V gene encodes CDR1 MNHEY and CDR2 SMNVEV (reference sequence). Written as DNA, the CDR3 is TGTGCCAGCAGTCAAGCGGAGAACACAGATACGCAGTATTTT. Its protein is CASSQAENTDTQYF.

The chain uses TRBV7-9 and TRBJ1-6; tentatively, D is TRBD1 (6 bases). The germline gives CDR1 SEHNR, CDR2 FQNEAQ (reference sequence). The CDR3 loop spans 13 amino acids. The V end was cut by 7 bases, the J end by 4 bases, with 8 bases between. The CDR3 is CASTQGYNSPLHF. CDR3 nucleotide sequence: TGTGCCAGCACCCAGGGGTATAATTCACCCCTCCACTTT.

The CDR3 here is CASSQGDRAYEQYF. CDR3 nucleotide sequence: TGTGCCAGCAGCCAAGGTGACAGGGCCTACGAGCAGTACTTC. This chain uses TRBV6-5 with TRBJ2-7; 7 positions agree with TRBD1. CDR1 and CDR2 (germline): MNHEY, SVGAGI. The V segment lost 6 bases and the J segment 2 bases; nucleotides outside the gene matches: 7. The CDR3 is 14 residues long.

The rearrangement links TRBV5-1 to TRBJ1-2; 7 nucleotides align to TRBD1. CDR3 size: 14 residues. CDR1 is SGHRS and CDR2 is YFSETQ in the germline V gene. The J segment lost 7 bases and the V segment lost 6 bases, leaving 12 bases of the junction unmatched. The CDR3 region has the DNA TGCGCCAGCAACACCGGACAGGAGGTCGGTGGCTACACCTTC. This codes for CASNTGQEVGGYTF.

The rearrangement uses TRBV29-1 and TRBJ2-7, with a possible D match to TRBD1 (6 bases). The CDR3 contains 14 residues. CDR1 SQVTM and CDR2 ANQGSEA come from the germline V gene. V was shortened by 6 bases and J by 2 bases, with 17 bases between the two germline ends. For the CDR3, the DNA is TGCAGCGTCCTCCCTGCAGGGGTCCCCTACGAGCAGTACTTC. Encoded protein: CSVLPAGVPYEQYF.

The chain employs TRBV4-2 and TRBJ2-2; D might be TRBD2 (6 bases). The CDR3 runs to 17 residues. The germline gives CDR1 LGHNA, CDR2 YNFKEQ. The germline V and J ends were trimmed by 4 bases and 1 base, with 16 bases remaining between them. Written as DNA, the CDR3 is TGTGCCAGCAGCCCGCGTCTATCGGAGGGGAACACCGGGGAGCTGTTTTTT. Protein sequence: CASSPRLSEGNTGELFF.

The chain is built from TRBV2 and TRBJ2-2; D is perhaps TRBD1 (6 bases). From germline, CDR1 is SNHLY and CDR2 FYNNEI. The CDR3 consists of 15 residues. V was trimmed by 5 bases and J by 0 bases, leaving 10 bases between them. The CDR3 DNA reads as TGTGCCAGCAGTTCAGGGGCCTCGAACACCGGGGAGCTGTTTTTT. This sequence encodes CASSSGASNTGELFF. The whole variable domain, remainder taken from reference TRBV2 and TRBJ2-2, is EPEVTQTPSHQVTQMGQEVILRCVPISNHLYFYWYRQILGQKVEFLVSFYNNEISEKSEIFDDQFSVERPDGSNFTLKIRSTKLEDSAMYFCASSSGASNTGELFFGEGSRLTVL.

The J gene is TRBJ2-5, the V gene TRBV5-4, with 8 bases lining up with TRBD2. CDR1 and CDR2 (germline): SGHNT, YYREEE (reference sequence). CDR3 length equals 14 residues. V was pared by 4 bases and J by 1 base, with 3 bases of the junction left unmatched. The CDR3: CASSLGGAQETQYF. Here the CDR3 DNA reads TGTGCCAGCAGCCTCGGGGGGGCCCAAGAGACCCAGTACTTC.

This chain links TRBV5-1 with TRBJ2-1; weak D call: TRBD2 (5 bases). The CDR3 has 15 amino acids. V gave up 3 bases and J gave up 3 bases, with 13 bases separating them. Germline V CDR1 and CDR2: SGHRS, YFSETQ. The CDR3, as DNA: TGCGCCAGCAGCTATGTACTAGATGGCTACAATGAGCAGTTCTTC. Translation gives CASSYVLDGYNEQFF.

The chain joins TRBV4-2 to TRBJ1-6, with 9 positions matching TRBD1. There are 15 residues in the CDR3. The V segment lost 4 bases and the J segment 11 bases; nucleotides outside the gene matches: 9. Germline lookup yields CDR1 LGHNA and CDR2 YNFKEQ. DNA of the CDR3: TGTGCCAGCAGCCCTCGGGACAGGGAAAGGGCACCCCTCCACTTT. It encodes CASSPRDRERAPLHF.